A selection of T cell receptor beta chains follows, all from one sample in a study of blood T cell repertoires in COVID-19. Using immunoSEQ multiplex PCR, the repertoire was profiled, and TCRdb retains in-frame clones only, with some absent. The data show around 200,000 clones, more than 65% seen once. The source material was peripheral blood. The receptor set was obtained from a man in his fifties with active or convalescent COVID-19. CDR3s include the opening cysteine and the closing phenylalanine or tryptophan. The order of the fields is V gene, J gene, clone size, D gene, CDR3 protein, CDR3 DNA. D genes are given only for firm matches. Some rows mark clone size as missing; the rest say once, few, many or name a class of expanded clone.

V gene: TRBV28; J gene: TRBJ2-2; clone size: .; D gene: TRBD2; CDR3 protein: CASRLAGVDTGELFF; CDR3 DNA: TGTGCCAGCAGGCTAGCGGGGGTGGACACCGGGGAGCTGTTTTTT
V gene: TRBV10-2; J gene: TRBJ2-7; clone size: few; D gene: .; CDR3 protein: CASSTTGSNEQYF; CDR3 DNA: TGCGCCAGCAGTACGACAGGCAGCAACGAGCAGTACTTC
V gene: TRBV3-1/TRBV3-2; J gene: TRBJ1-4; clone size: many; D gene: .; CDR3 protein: CASSQELGRNEKLFF; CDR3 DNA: TGTGCCAGCAGCCAAGAGCTTGGCAGGAATGAAAAACTGTTTTTT
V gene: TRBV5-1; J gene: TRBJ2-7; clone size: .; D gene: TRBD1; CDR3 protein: CASSLQGVVEQYF; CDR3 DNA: TGCGCCAGCAGCTTGCAGGGGGTCGTCGAGCAGTACTTC
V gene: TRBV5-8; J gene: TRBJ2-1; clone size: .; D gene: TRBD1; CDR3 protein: CASRWGGDRGINEQFF; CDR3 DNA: TGTGCCAGCAGGTGGGGAGGGGACAGGGGGATCAATGAGCAGTTCTTC
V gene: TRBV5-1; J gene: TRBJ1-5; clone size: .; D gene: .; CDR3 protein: CASSLAGGSNQPQHF; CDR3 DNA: TGCGCCAGCAGCTTGGCCGGGGGGAGTAATCAGCCCCAGCATTTT
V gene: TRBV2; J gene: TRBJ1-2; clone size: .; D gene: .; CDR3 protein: CASSRGDGYTF; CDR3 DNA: TGTGCCAGCAGCAGGGGTGATGGCTACACCTTC
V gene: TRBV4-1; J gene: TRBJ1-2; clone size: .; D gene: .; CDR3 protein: CASSQDPAGLVGYTF; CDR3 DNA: TGCGCCAGCAGCCAAGATCCGGCAGGACTGGTTGGCTACACCTTC
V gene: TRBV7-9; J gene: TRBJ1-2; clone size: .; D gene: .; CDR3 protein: CASRPSLGNYGYTF; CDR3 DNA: TGTGCCAGCAGGCCGAGCCTTGGTAACTATGGCTACACCTTC
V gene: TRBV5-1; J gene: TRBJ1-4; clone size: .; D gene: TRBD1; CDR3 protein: CASSPWGQGMGATNEKLFF; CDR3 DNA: TGCGCCAGCAGCCCCTGGGGACAGGGAATGGGTGCAACTAATGAAAAACTGTTTTTT
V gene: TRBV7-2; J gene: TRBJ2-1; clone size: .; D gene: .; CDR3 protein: CASSLGGGAGNEQFF; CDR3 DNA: TGTGCCAGCAGCTTAGGTGGGGGGGCCGGCAATGAGCAGTTCTTC
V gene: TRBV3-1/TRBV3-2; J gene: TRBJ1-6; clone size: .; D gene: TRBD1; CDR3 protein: CASSQETGRNSPLHF; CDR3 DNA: TGTGCCAGCAGCCAAGAGACAGGGCGGAATTCACCCCTCCACTTT
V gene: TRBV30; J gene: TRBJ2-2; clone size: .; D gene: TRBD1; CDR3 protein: CAWSLWTGGELFF; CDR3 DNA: TGTGCCTGGAGTCTATGGACAGGGGGGGAGCTGTTTTTT
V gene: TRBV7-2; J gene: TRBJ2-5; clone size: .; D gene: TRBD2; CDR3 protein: CASSPGTSGGVETQYF; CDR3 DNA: TGTGCCAGCAGCCCCGGGACTAGCGGGGGGGTGGAGACCCAGTACTTC
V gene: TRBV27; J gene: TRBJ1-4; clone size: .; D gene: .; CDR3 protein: CASSFNGIGGEKLFF; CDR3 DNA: TGTGCCAGCAGTTTTAACGGGATCGGGGGGGAAAAACTGTTTTTT